This TCR beta chain was captured in a study of cytomegalovirus exposure and HLA in healthy donors (dated by TCRdb to 2015 to 2018). In the study overall: An earlier analysis of roughly 610 of the donors reported about 300 Gb of sequence data and 117 million unique TCR beta sequences obtained from some 170 million T cells. HLA typing covered class I and class II loci at four-digit resolution. Four or five DR-DQ haplotypes were handled as single units for association and clustering, since linkage in the cohort was strong. In addition to the first cohort of 650 to 750 subjects, a separate validation cohort of 130 or so different subjects was used. Alongside the repertoire data, information on donor age, sex, ethnicity and CMV serostatus was compiled. Rather than drawing on any new phenotypic data, the later analysis identified candidate immune exposures from TCR beta sequences and the way those sequences occurred across donors. The study combined high-throughput TCR immunosequencing, statistical association of individual TCRs with disease status, and machine learning to predict cytomegalovirus infection status. The T cell repertoires of 700 or so subjects were profiled by immunosequencing and related to cytomegalovirus serostatus. An earlier analysis of a few hundred of the donors applied high-throughput TCR beta sequencing to assess whether each TCR beta V gene segment acted as functional or pseudogenic. A later analysis re-examined previously published TCR beta repertoires from more than 550 donors and added high-resolution HLA genotyping to investigate patterns of TCR occurrence. The number of donors typed differed by locus, with roughly 629-640 for A, B, C, DRB1 and DQB1, over 500 for DQA1, 606 for DPA1, and 472 for DPB1. All discovery cohort repertoires had been generated using a single sequencing platform. A later genetic analysis used genome-wide SNP genotypes for about 55% of the 666 donors, treating that subset as a discovery cohort. An early release covering roughly 640 HLA-typed donors comprised about 300 gigabases of sequencing data and around 85 million unique TCR sequences. Among a few hundred genotyped donors of the cohort, an average of about 240,000 unique TCR beta nucleotide sequences were sequenced per donor, about a sixth of them non-productive. The study aimed to test whether signatures of past pathogen exposure could be identified by cataloging public T cell receptors. Among the roughly 400 genotyped donors, approximately 81% belonged to the genetic ancestry cluster associated with self-reported Caucasian donors. Overall results and qualifications from the work: A further reported finding was that TCR beta sequences accurately predicted the HLA-A and HLA-B alleles for most subjects in the first cohort. Immune exposure information for the cohort was limited to CMV serostatus. Because counts were too low, some 17 rarely observed V segments, including chromosome 9 orphons, were left out of the earlier analysis of approximately 500 of the donors. In this cohort, only TCR beta chains were sequenced, and detectable features were limited by the absence of alpha or paired-chain data. Linkage disequilibrium might explain the correlated functional status among segregating V segments, but an unknown experimental factor could not be excluded. An earlier analysis of some 560 of the donors showed that most TCR beta V segments appeared in productive rearrangements either about 90% or about 30% of the time, which broadly matched IMGT annotations. When HLA alleles, especially DR and DQ, strongly co-occurred, attributing TCR associations to individual alleles was difficult. The authors suggested that the approach could potentially be generalized to other disease states and immunological phenotypes. Roughly uniform sequencing depth across donors was assumed in presence/absence analyses, although this assumption may not hold. Because HLA typing was missing for some donors at each locus, association tests included only the typed subset. Most TCR sequences were observed very rarely across donors, whereas some public TCRs were present in many individuals. A later analysis reported that several top co-occurrence clusters appeared linked to parvovirus B19, influenza, CMV and Epstein-Barr virus. In a later analysis, most CMV-associated TCR beta chains were found to appear HLA-restricted, with HLA associations seemingly driven largely by CMV exposure. In vitro tests confirmed that a few of the cytomegalovirus-associated TCR beta chains recognize cytomegalovirus antigens. The 87-base-pair reads could not distinguish some IMGT-functional V segments, including TRBV6-2 and TRBV6-3, so those segments were excluded. Compared with equally common non-associated chains, HLA-associated TCR beta chains in a later analysis were more clonally expanded and had lower generation probabilities. A cluster of highly shared sequence variants was judged likely to be a technical artifact of the sequencing pipeline. According to a later genetic analysis, donors in an Asian-associated ancestry cluster had fewer N-insertions in productive TCRs than the approximately 630-donor mean. A later analysis found that TCR association rates varied across HLA loci, with DRB1 alleles showing the most associated TCRs and HLA-C alleles the fewest. The study gave a list of 150 to 200 TCR beta chains associated with cytomegalovirus. In a later analysis, 15,000 to 20,000 TCR beta sequences were associated with specific HLA alleles at a false discovery rate of 0.05. An association between a missense DCLRE1C variant and V-gene and J-gene trimming of TCR beta chains was found in a later genetic analysis and replicated in an independent cohort. The classifier was reported to diagnose cytomegalovirus status with high specificity and sensitivity in both the original and validation cohorts.

Library preparation was by the immunoSEQ multiplex PCR assay. For the multiplex PCR, a mixture combining 60 forward primers for TCR Vbeta segments and 13 reverse primers for TCR Jbeta segments was used. A multiplex PCR assay on genomic DNA amplified the CDR3 region of rearranged TCR beta genes. Amplified TCR beta libraries were sequenced as 87-base-pair reads on the Illumina HiSeq System. On the study's bioinformatics: A later analysis counted 65 million to 90 million unique TCR beta chains across the 640 or so repertoires, and around 12 million of these chains were shared by at least two donors. Raw reads were error-corrected and collapsed into unique sequences by a nearest-neighbor algorithm in which closely related sequences were merged to remove PCR and sequencing errors. V, D and J gene segments were assigned by aligning CDR3 sequences to IMGT reference sequences. Each retained sequence needed at least a six-nucleotide match to both a V gene segment and a J gene segment. A rearrangement counted as productive if the CDR3 had no stop codons and remained in frame with V and J, and every other rearrangement counted as non-productive. Following IMGT convention, CDR3 was defined as the stretch from the second conserved V-encoded cysteine up to the conserved J-encoded phenylalanine. The earlier analysis of some 600 of the donors excluded sequences that lacked an unambiguous match to a single V gene segment. In an earlier analysis of approximately 500 of the donors, a V segment was called functional when productive rearrangements were above 56.7%, and segregating when the standard deviation between donors exceeded 5%. A statistical classification framework was developed to diagnose cytomegalovirus status using the catalog of TCR beta chain sequences. In a later analysis, TCR nucleotide sequences were compared against IMGT/GENE-DB human TR gene sequences so that V and J genes could be assigned. Using the TCRdist pipeline, a later analysis assigned CDR3 sequences along with most-parsimonious VDJ recombination scenarios. A later analysis defined each TCR beta chain by its CDR3 amino acid sequence plus V-gene family, and excluded reads lacking a unique V-gene family. As a way to deal with suspected cross-contamination and a sequencing artifact, a later analysis dropped under 600 nucleotide sequences that were highly shared and had low generation probability. In a later analysis, a clonal expansion index for each public chain was calculated from normalized within-repertoire ranks of inferred template counts. A later analysis computed generation probabilities with a VDJ recombination model fitted to out-of-frame rearrangements, and checked the results against IGoR. Hypergeometric tests were used in a later analysis to score TCR-TCR, TCR-HLA and TCR-CMV co-occurrence, with a repertoire-size bias correction applied to the TCR pairs. A later analysis estimated false discovery rates by permuting HLA or CMV assignments 20 times. In a later analysis, co-occurring TCRs were grouped with DBSCAN, and TCRdist sequence similarity was added when clustering was performed within HLA-allele-positive subsets. Co-occurrence clustering excluded repertoires with fewer than 30,000 or more than 120,000 public chains, plus five with anomalous nucleotide sharing. In its TCRdb copy, this immuneACCESS table keeps in-frame sequences only and misses some clones. Where compared with another copy, unresolved V genes explain less than half of these, and the others have no known cause. Clone size and V and J calls were adopted from that table, with D and trimming inferred from the DNA. Here the sample has 50,000 to 70,000 clones; about 83% occur a single time. The ten most abundant clones make up about 1.6% of the sample.

The CDR3 holds 13 amino acids from the cysteine to the phenylalanine. The entry retains the CDR3 DNA only, 39 bases that are in frame from base 1. The germline V gene supplies CDR1 SGHTA and CDR2 FQGNSA. V loses 1 base of germline sequence and J loses 2 bases, and the interval between the two ends is 4 bases. Notes on this clone: The antigen it recognizes is unknown. It has no much larger one-base neighbor in the sample; base qualities were not kept.

The cohort consisted of 650 to 700 healthy bone marrow donors. Cohort members were all nominally healthy when sampled, although unrecorded immune exposures were likely present. CMV serostatus was positive for 289 and negative for about 55% of the 666 cohort members, and was not recorded for this donor. Every donor gave a peripheral blood sample, and the peripheral blood mononuclear cells from that sample were used for TCR beta sequencing. The Qiagen DNeasy Blood Extraction Kit was used to extract genomic DNA from the blood cell samples. Sequencing used PBMCs. This sequence originates from a human donor in good health. The chain is assembled from TRBV7-2 and TRBJ2-3; confidence is insufficient to name the D gene. CDR3 region: CASSLDFTDTQYF. The bases read TGTGCCAGCAGCTTAGACTTCACAGATACGCAGTATTTT.